This T cell receptor beta chain was sequenced in a study of Graves' ophthalmopathy and Graves' hyperthyroidism. The CDR3 sequence is 14 residues long. CDR1 and CDR2 from the germline V gene are SGHTA and FQGNSA. Trimming took 5 bases from V and 2 from J, leaving 12 bases between them. At least ten counts were recorded for this clonotype. Investigators amplified TCR beta CDR3 regions from RNA transcripts. A first-round RT-PCR used HTBI primers, followed by a second-round multiplex PCR. One entry per CDR3 protein, called by TCRdb with MiXCR from the multiplex PCR reads. The repertoire holds nearly 400,000 distinct CDR3 sequences, with 18% as singletons.

The sequencing sample was made of peripheral blood. The origin of this receptor is a woman between 18 and 30 years old with Graves' ophthalmopathy. The chain has TRBV7-2 and TRBJ1-1, with TRBD1 as a possible D gene (6 bases). CDR3 coding DNA: TGTGCCAGCAGCCACGGGACACCAAACACTGAAGCTTTCTTT. It is translated as CASSHGTPNTEAFF.